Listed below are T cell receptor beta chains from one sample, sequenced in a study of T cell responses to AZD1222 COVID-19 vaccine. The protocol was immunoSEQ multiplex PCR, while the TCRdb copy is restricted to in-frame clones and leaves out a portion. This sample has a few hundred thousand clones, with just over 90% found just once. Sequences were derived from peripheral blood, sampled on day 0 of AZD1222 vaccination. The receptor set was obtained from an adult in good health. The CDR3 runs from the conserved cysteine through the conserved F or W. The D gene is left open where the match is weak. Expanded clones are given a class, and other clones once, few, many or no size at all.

CDR3 DNA: TGTGCCACCCAGCCCCCACAGGGGGCAGGCCAAGAGACCCAGTACTTC; CDR3 protein: CATQPPQGAGQETQYF; D gene: TRBD1; clone size: -; V gene: TRBV28; J gene: TRBJ2-5
CDR3 DNA: TGTGCCAGCAGCTCTAGTAGCGCCAAAAACATTCAGTACTTC; CDR3 protein: CASSSSSAKNIQYF; D gene: -; clone size: -; V gene: TRBV5-4; J gene: TRBJ2-4
CDR3 DNA: TGTGCCAGCAGCTTGTGGGACGGGGGGTACGAGCAGTACTTC; CDR3 protein: CASSLWDGGYEQYF; D gene: TRBD2; clone size: -; V gene: TRBV5-4; J gene: TRBJ2-7
CDR3 DNA: TGTGCCAGCAGTGGTGGACAGGGAATCAATCAGCCCCAGCATTTT; CDR3 protein: CASSGGQGINQPQHF; D gene: TRBD1; clone size: -; V gene: TRBV2; J gene: TRBJ1-5
CDR3 DNA: TGTGCCAGCAGCTCCGGGCTAGCGGGAGTAGAGACCCAGTACTTC; CDR3 protein: CASSSGLAGVETQYF; D gene: TRBD2; clone size: -; V gene: TRBV5-4; J gene: TRBJ2-5
CDR3 DNA: TGTGCCACCAGCCCGGGTCAGATGGAGACCCAGTACTTC; CDR3 protein: CATSPGQMETQYF; D gene: -; clone size: -; V gene: TRBV15; J gene: TRBJ2-5
CDR3 DNA: TGTGCCATCAGCCCGACAGGTGATAATCAGCCCCAGCATTTT; CDR3 protein: CAISPTGDNQPQHF; D gene: -; clone size: -; V gene: TRBV10-3; J gene: TRBJ1-5
CDR3 DNA: TGTGCCAGCAGCACACGGGGACTAGCGGGATACGAGCAGTACTTC; CDR3 protein: CASSTRGLAGYEQYF; D gene: TRBD2; clone size: -; V gene: TRBV27; J gene: TRBJ2-7
CDR3 DNA: TGTGCCAGCAGCGCACTACAGGCGGGCGAGCAGTACTTC; CDR3 protein: CASSALQAGEQYF; D gene: -; clone size: -; V gene: TRBV11-2; J gene: TRBJ2-7
CDR3 DNA: TGTGCCAGTAGTACCAGGACAGGGACGGCAAGCAATCAGCCCCAGCATTTT; CDR3 protein: CASSTRTGTASNQPQHF; D gene: TRBD1; clone size: -; V gene: TRBV19; J gene: TRBJ1-5
CDR3 DNA: TGTGCCAGCAGATCTGGACGATTGAACACTGAAGCTTTCTTT; CDR3 protein: CASRSGRLNTEAFF; D gene: -; clone size: once; V gene: TRBV5-5; J gene: TRBJ1-1
CDR3 DNA: TGTGCCAGCAGCTCTACCAGGGGTCACGAAGCTTTCTTT; CDR3 protein: CASSSTRGHEAFF; D gene: -; clone size: -; V gene: TRBV6-5; J gene: TRBJ1-1
CDR3 DNA: TGTGCCAGCAGTGAAGATTGGGGGGAACCCCAGCATTTT; CDR3 protein: CASSEDWGEPQHF; D gene: -; clone size: few; V gene: TRBV25-1; J gene: TRBJ1-5
CDR3 DNA: TGTGCCAGCAGTCCACAGGGAGGAGGCAATCAGCCCCAGCATTTT; CDR3 protein: CASSPQGGGNQPQHF; D gene: -; clone size: -; V gene: TRBV2; J gene: TRBJ1-5
CDR3 DNA: TGTGCCAGCACCCTAGGGACGTCGGACGAAAAACTGTTTTTT; CDR3 protein: CASTLGTSDEKLFF; D gene: -; clone size: -; V gene: TRBV2; J gene: TRBJ1-4
CDR3 DNA: TGTGCCAGCAGCTTATCCCTAGGGGACAGGGCTCGCTACACCTTC; CDR3 protein: CASSLSLGDRARYTF; D gene: TRBD1; clone size: -; V gene: TRBV7-2; J gene: TRBJ1-2
CDR3 DNA: TGTGCCAGCAGCCCTAGGGCCAGAAACACTGAAGCTTTCTTT; CDR3 protein: CASSPRARNTEAFF; D gene: -; clone size: -; V gene: TRBV11-1; J gene: TRBJ1-1
CDR3 DNA: TGTGCCACCAGCAGAGTACAGGGGGCTGCGGAGACCCAGTACTTC; CDR3 protein: CATSRVQGAAETQYF; D gene: TRBD1; clone size: -; V gene: TRBV15; J gene: TRBJ2-5
CDR3 DNA: TGTGCCAGCAGCTTAGACCCGGCCTACGAGCAGTACTTC; CDR3 protein: CASSLDPAYEQYF; D gene: -; clone size: -; V gene: TRBV7-3; J gene: TRBJ2-7
CDR3 DNA: TGTGCCAGCAGCATGAGGGAGACCGGGGAGCTGTTTTTT; CDR3 protein: CASSMRETGELFF; D gene: -; clone size: -; V gene: TRBV2; J gene: TRBJ2-2
CDR3 DNA: TGTGCCACCAGCAGGTTAGGCCAAGGGGCCGAAGCGAACACCGGGGAGCTGTTTTTT; CDR3 protein: CATSRLGQGAEANTGELFF; D gene: -; clone size: -; V gene: TRBV15; J gene: TRBJ2-2
CDR3 DNA: TGTGCCAGCAGCCCGGACGGCGCCAGCATTCAGTACTTC; CDR3 protein: CASSPDGASIQYF; D gene: -; clone size: -; V gene: TRBV3-1/TRBV3-2; J gene: TRBJ2-4
CDR3 DNA: TGTGCCAGCAGTCTCATGGGCTCTGGGGCCAACGTCCTGACTTTC; CDR3 protein: CASSLMGSGANVLTF; D gene: -; clone size: -; V gene: TRBV28; J gene: TRBJ2-6
CDR3 DNA: TGTGCCTGGAGCGCAGGGGGCCTAAGTCAGCCCCAGCATTTT; CDR3 protein: CAWSAGGLSQPQHF; D gene: TRBD1; clone size: -; V gene: TRBV30; J gene: TRBJ1-5
CDR3 DNA: TGTGCCAGCAGCTCACAGGGGGCAAACACTGAAGCTTTCTTT; CDR3 protein: CASSSQGANTEAFF; D gene: TRBD1; clone size: -; V gene: TRBV11-3; J gene: TRBJ1-1
CDR3 DNA: TGTGCCAGCAGCGCTAATCCCGGACCCAACACCGGGGAGCTGTTTTTT; CDR3 protein: CASSANPGPNTGELFF; D gene: -; clone size: -; V gene: TRBV9; J gene: TRBJ2-2
CDR3 DNA: TGTGCCAGCATTCAGCCTCATTCACCCCTCCACTTT; CDR3 protein: CASIQPHSPLHF; D gene: -; clone size: -; V gene: TRBV2; J gene: TRBJ1-6
CDR3 DNA: TGTGCCAGCAGTCTAGGGGGGAGCTATGGCTACACCTTC; CDR3 protein: CASSLGGSYGYTF; D gene: -; clone size: -; V gene: TRBV28; J gene: TRBJ1-2
CDR3 DNA: TGTGCCAGCAGCCCCCGATGGGCGCGAGATGAGCAGTTCTTC; CDR3 protein: CASSPRWARDEQFF; D gene: -; clone size: few; V gene: TRBV7-9; J gene: TRBJ2-1
CDR3 DNA: TGTGCCAGCAGCACCCAGGAGAATTCACCCCTCCACTTT; CDR3 protein: CASSTQENSPLHF; D gene: -; clone size: -; V gene: TRBV5-4; J gene: TRBJ1-6
CDR3 DNA: TGTGCCAGCGTCCGAACAGGGTACGAGGGCTACGAGCAGTACTTC; CDR3 protein: CASVRTGYEGYEQYF; D gene: -; clone size: -; V gene: TRBV11-2; J gene: TRBJ2-7
CDR3 DNA: TGTGCCATCCCTGGCGAGGGGGATGACACTGAAGCTTTCTTT; CDR3 protein: CAIPGEGDDTEAFF; D gene: -; clone size: -; V gene: TRBV10-3; J gene: TRBJ1-1
CDR3 DNA: TGTGCCAGCAGTTTAAGAGTTGTTCGCTCGGACTATCGTGGATATAGCACCTTC; CDR3 protein: CASSLRVVRSDYRGYSTF; D gene: -; clone size: -; V gene: TRBV28; J gene: TRBJ1-2
CDR3 DNA: TGCGCCAGCAGCGACCAGACAGCGAACACCGGGGAGCTGTTTTTT; CDR3 protein: CASSDQTANTGELFF; D gene: -; clone size: once; V gene: TRBV5-1; J gene: TRBJ2-2
CDR3 DNA: TGCGCCAGCAGCTTGGATCCTGGCAGCTCCTACGAGCAGTACTTC; CDR3 protein: CASSLDPGSSYEQYF; D gene: -; clone size: once; V gene: TRBV5-1; J gene: TRBJ2-7
CDR3 DNA: TGTGCCAGCAGGTACGGACAGCTCATCTCTGGAAACACCATATATTTT; CDR3 protein: CASRYGQLISGNTIYF; D gene: -; clone size: -; V gene: TRBV2; J gene: TRBJ1-3
CDR3 DNA: TGTGCCAGCAGTTCCCCCAACACGGGAAGAGTCTATGGCTACACCTTC; CDR3 protein: CASSSPNTGRVYGYTF; D gene: -; clone size: -; V gene: TRBV28; J gene: TRBJ1-2
CDR3 DNA: TGTGCCAGCAGAGGCGGCGGCACTGAAGCTTTCTTT; CDR3 protein: CASRGGGTEAFF; D gene: -; clone size: -; V gene: TRBV28; J gene: TRBJ1-1
CDR3 DNA: TGTGCCAGCAGTCTAATGAGCACTGAAGCTTTCTTT; CDR3 protein: CASSLMSTEAFF; D gene: -; clone size: -; V gene: TRBV12-3/TRBV12-4; J gene: TRBJ1-1
CDR3 DNA: TGTGCCACTTCCGGGACGGTCTACGAGCAGTACTTC; CDR3 protein: CATSGTVYEQYF; D gene: -; clone size: -; V gene: TRBV18; J gene: TRBJ2-7
CDR3 DNA: TGTGCCAGCAGCCCTCGAGTCGGTGAAAAACTGTTTTTT; CDR3 protein: CASSPRVGEKLFF; D gene: -; clone size: -; V gene: TRBV4-2; J gene: TRBJ1-4
CDR3 DNA: TGTGCCAGCAGCTTAGGGCCCGGGACAGGTGAAGCTTTCTTT; CDR3 protein: CASSLGPGTGEAFF; D gene: TRBD1; clone size: -; V gene: TRBV5-6; J gene: TRBJ1-1
CDR3 DNA: TGTGCCAGCAGTGCCCTAGCGGGAGGGGCCCGGGAGCAGTACTTC; CDR3 protein: CASSALAGGAREQYF; D gene: TRBD2; clone size: -; V gene: TRBV2; J gene: TRBJ2-7
CDR3 DNA: TGTGCCAGCAGTTTGGGGACAGGGAAGAACGATGGCTACACCTTC; CDR3 protein: CASSLGTGKNDGYTF; D gene: TRBD1; clone size: -; V gene: TRBV28; J gene: TRBJ1-2